Detailed here is one T cell receptor beta chain. Its antigen is not identified. This specimen belongs to a study of T cell responses to AZD1222 COVID-19 vaccine. Points from the study as a whole: Repertoire collection took place solely once the T cell response had peaked.

The repertoire was sequenced with immunoSEQ multiplex PCR; TCRdb's copy has only in-frame clones and lacks some. The sample includes around 130,000 clones, roughly 90% of them seen just once. The CDR3 extends over 12 amino acids. CDR1 is DFQATT, CDR2 SNEGSKA, per germline (reference sequence). V lost 3 bases and J lost 8; bases outside the gene matches: 6. The chain recombines TRBV20-1 with TRBJ1-1, with TRBD1 matching 7 bases. The clonotype was recovered from an adult who received the AZD1222 COVID-19 vaccine. This specimen consisted of peripheral blood, obtained 28 days after the second AZD1222 dose. CDR3 residues: CSASEGAKEAFF. CDR3 in DNA: TGCAGTGCTAGTGAGGGGGCAAAGGAAGCTTTCTTT.